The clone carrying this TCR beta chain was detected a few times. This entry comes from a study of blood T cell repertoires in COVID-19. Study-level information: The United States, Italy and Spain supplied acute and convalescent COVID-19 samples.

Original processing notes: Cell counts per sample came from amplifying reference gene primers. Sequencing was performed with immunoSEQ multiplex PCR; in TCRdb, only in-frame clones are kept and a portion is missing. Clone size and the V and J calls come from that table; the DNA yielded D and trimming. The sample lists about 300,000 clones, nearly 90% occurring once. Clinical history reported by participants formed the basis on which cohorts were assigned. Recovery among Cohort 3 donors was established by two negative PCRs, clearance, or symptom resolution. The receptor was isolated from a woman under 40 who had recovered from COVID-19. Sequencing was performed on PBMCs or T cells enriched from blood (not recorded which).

The CDR3 bases are TGTGCCAGCAGCCCGGACTGGACGTCCAAAAACATTCAGTACTTC. As protein: CASSPDWTSKNIQYF. This chain uses TRBV3-1 (or the pseudogene TRBV3-2) with TRBJ2-4; D possibly corresponds to TRBD2 (5 bases). The CDR3 covers 15 residues. The germline gives CDR1 LGHDT, CDR2 YNNKEL (reference sequence). V lost 4 bases and J 2 bases, leaving 12 bases between the germline ends.